A single sample is the source of the 9 T cell receptor beta chains below, sequenced in a study of T cells in Graves' hyperthyroidism and ophthalmopathy. What was amplified from RNA transcripts were TCR beta CDR3 regions. Using the HTBI primer set, a first-round RT-PCR was run on the TCR CDR3. TCRdb called the multiplex PCR reads again in MiXCR, with one record for every CDR3 protein. The repertoire holds a few hundred thousand distinct CDR3 sequences, with 17% as singletons. Sequenced input: blood. Receptors were obtained from a woman under 30 with Graves' ophthalmopathy.

The rearrangement joins TRBV5-1 to TRBJ2-1; D not certain. Germline CDR1 reads SGHRS; CDR2 reads YFSETQ. Trimming removed 6 bases from V and 9 bases from J, with 22 bases in between. The CDR3 is 15 residues long. CDR3 coding DNA: TGCGCCAGCACCCCCGCTAGAGTCGGCCAAAGTGAGCAGTTCTTC. It yields the protein CASTPARVGQSEQFF.

This clonotype was seen repeatedly, ten times or more. V and J are TRBV27 and TRBJ1-1; maybe TRBD1 (5 bases). Germline CDR1 MNHEY, CDR2 SMNVEV (reference sequence). The CDR3 is 14 residues long. Trimming pared 3 bases from V and 4 bases from J, leaving 12 bases between. The CDR3 region is CASSFGGEATEAFF. In DNA form, the CDR3 reads TGTGCCAGCAGTTTTGGGGGGGAGGCCACTGAAGCTTTCTTT.

This sequence joins TRBV6-1 and TRBJ1-2; D uncertain. The CDR3 covers 15 residues. The V gene's germline CDR1 is MNHNS and CDR2 SASEGT. Deletions cut 1 base from V and 1 base from J, with 10 bases between. CDR3 sequence: CASSEVGSLNYGYTF. Here the CDR3 DNA reads TGTGCCAGCAGTGAAGTTGGGTCTCTTAACTATGGCTACACCTTC.

This clonotype was seen ten or more times. The chain uses TRBV29-1 and TRBJ1-2; 9 bases line up with TRBD1. The trim removed 3 bases at V and 4 bases at J, leaving 9 bases unmatched. CDR1 and CDR2 from the germline V gene are SQVTM and ANQGSEA. The CDR3 runs 15 residues. The CDR3, as DNA: TGCAGCGTTGAGGAGGAACAGGGGGCTAGCTATGGCTACACCTTC. Translated, it gives CSVEEEQGASYGYTF.

This clonotype was recorded a few times. The chain links TRBV20-1 to TRBJ1-2, with D hard to call. Germline-derived CDR1 and CDR2 are DFQATT and SNEGSKA (reference sequence). This CDR3 contains 13 residues. Deletions cut 6 bases from V and 3 bases from J, with 14 bases between. CDR3 nucleotides: TGCAGTGCCTTCTACCGGGGTCACTATGGCTACACCTTC. Protein: CSAFYRGHYGYTF.

The sample holds many counts of this clonotype. This sequence joins TRBV27 and TRBJ2-3; possibly TRBD1 for D (5 bases). The length of the CDR3 is 13 residues. Germline V gene sequence: CDR1 MNHEY, CDR2 SMNVEV (reference sequence). Trimming took 3 bases from V and 4 from J, leaving 8 bases between them. This CDR3 is CASSFQGADTQYF. CDR3 sequence (DNA): TGTGCCAGCAGTTTCCAGGGTGCAGATACGCAGTATTTT.

This clonotype appeared many times. V and J are TRBV28 and TRBJ2-3; 8 bases are shared with TRBD1. J was trimmed by 4 bases and V by 8 bases; bases with no gene match: 11. This CDR3 is 15 amino acids long. Germline loops: CDR1 MDHEN, CDR2 SYDVKM. CDR3 sequence reads: CASGRAGTGSDTQYF. Written as DNA, the CDR3 is TGTGCCAGCGGACGGGCCGGGACAGGCTCAGATACGCAGTATTTT.

This sequence joins TRBV20-1 and TRBJ2-3; 10 nucleotides match TRBD2. V dropped 2 bases and J dropped 2; count of bases not matched to a gene: 1. Germline V gene sequence: CDR1 DFQATT, CDR2 SNEGSKA (reference sequence). This CDR3 region has 14 residues. The CDR3: CSARTSGATDTQYF. The CDR3 DNA reads as TGCAGTGCTAGAACTAGCGGGGCCACAGATACGCAGTATTTT.

The table lists this clonotype with a few counts. The genes are TRBV14 and TRBJ1-1; D unclear. CDR1 SGHDN and CDR2 FVKESK come from the germline V gene. This CDR3 is 16 amino acids long. Trimming shortened V by 0 bases and J by 4 bases, and 15 bases separated the two germline ends. The CDR3 spells CASSQDHRRRGTEAFF. For the CDR3, the DNA is TGTGCCAGCAGCCAAGATCATCGGCGACGGGGCACTGAAGCTTTCTTT.